Below are 9 T cell receptor beta chains sequenced from a single sample in a study of T cell repertoires in cytomegalovirus infection. A single record per CDR3 protein comes from TCRdb applying MiXCR to the reads. This table has 200,000 to 300,000 distinct CDR3 sequences, roughly 10% appearing once. Specimen: PBMCs. Every receptor here comes from a human donor in good health (CMV status not recorded). Some clones in this sample may be carry-over from other donors' samples.

This clonotype was seen repeatedly, ten times or more. The chain links TRBV7-2 to TRBJ2-7; 7 bases match TRBD1. This CDR3 is 14 amino acids long. V shed 5 bases, J shed 2 bases, and the junction held 6 bases outside the gene matches. Per germline, CDR1 SGHTA and CDR2 FQGNSA. The CDR3 DNA reads as TGTGCCAGCAGCCCAGGGGGTTTAACCTACGAGCAGTACTTC. Its translation: CASSPGGLTYEQYF.

This clonotype occurred many times. The chain couples TRBV7-2 to TRBJ2-2, with a weak D call TRBD1 (5 bases). Trimming cost V 2 bases and J 0 bases, with 10 bases left between them. Germline values: CDR1 SGHTA, CDR2 FQGNSA. This CDR3 spans 16 amino acids. CDR3 sequence: CASSLTPGPNTGELFF. CDR3 DNA sequence: TGTGCCAGCAGCTTAACTCCAGGGCCGAACACCGGGGAGCTGTTTTTT.

This clonotype was picked up a small number of times. The V gene is TRBV19, the J gene TRBJ1-2; D not resolved. CDR1 is LNHDA and CDR2 is SQIVND in the germline V gene (reference sequence). The V end was cut by 0 bases, the J end by 5 bases, with 13 bases between. The CDR3 totals 15 residues. CDR3 amino acids: CASSIDRQDPYGYTF. CDR3 DNA sequence: TGTGCCAGTAGTATAGATAGGCAGGATCCGTATGGCTACACCTTC.

J is TRBJ2-2 and V is TRBV7-9; D is undetermined. The germline gives CDR1 SEHNR, CDR2 FQNEAQ (reference sequence). There are 14 residues in the CDR3. Trimming pared 1 base from V and 5 bases from J, leaving 8 bases between. The chain's CDR3 is CASSLDADTGELFF. In DNA form, the CDR3 reads TGTGCCAGCAGCTTAGACGCGGATACCGGGGAGCTGTTTTTT. The entire variable domain, with the rest obtained from reference TRBV7-9 and TRBJ2-2, is as follows: DTGVSQNPRHKITKRGQNVTFRCDPISEHNRLYWYRQTLGQGPEFLTYFQNEAQLEKSRLLSDRFSAERPKGSFSTLEIQRTEQGDSAMYLCASSLDADTGELFFGEGSRLTVL.

This clonotype was counted ten times or more. V usage is TRBV6-2 or TRBV6-3 and J usage is TRBJ2-1; 9 positions agree with TRBD2. From germline, CDR1 is MNHEY and CDR2 SVGEGT. Unmatched junction bases numbered 13, after V lost 2 bases and J lost 8 bases. The CDR3 runs to 17 residues. The CDR3 region has the DNA TGTGCCAGCAGTTACGATAGGGGATTAGCGGGAGTTGATGAGCAGTTCTTC. Translation gives CASSYDRGLAGVDEQFF.

The rearrangement links TRBV20-1 to TRBJ2-1; no clear D. The V end was cut by 4 bases, the J end by 6 bases, with 7 bases between. This CDR3 region has 11 residues. Germline CDR1 reads DFQATT; CDR2 reads SNEGSKA (reference sequence). The CDR3 DNA is TGCAGTGCTAATCCCCGCAATGAGCAGTTCTTC. This sequence encodes CSANPRNEQFF.

About this clonotype: With a much larger clone just one base away, this may be a read error. J is TRBJ2-1 and V is TRBV6-2 or TRBV6-3, with TRBD2 identical over 7 bases. This CDR3 contains 16 residues. Germline assignment: CDR1 MNHEY and CDR2 SVGEGT. CDR3 in amino acids: CTSSYAGGSGSHEQFF. CDR3 nucleotides: TGTACCAGCAGTTACGCGGGCGGGAGTGGCTCCCATGAGCAGTTCTTC.

This clonotype was seen ten or more times. The chain is built from TRBV29-1 and TRBJ2-4; 8 bases line up with TRBD2. Germline CDR1 reads SQVTM; CDR2 reads ANQGSEA. V shed 1 base, J shed 9 bases, and the junction held 11 bases outside the gene matches. The length of the CDR3 is 15 residues. Here the CDR3 DNA reads TGCAGCGTTGAAGGTGATAGCGGGATTGGTGTCATTCAGTACTTC. Amino acid sequence: CSVEGDSGIGVIQYF.

Ten or more counts support this clonotype. The rearrangement links TRBV7-2 to TRBJ1-2; D is ambiguous. The CDR3 runs to 14 residues. With 5 bases removed from V and 2 bases from J, the gap between germline ends came to 12 bases. Germline CDR1 SGHTA, CDR2 FQGNSA. The CDR3 nucleotides read TGTGCCAGCAGCCCGCGGACGGGGAACTATGGCTACACCTTC. Its translation: CASSPRTGNYGYTF. Full variable domain (rest looked up from reference TRBV7-2 and TRBJ1-2): GAGVSQSPSNKVTEKGKDVELRCDPISGHTALYWYRQSLGQGLEFLIYFQGNSAPDKSGLPSDRFSAERTGGSVSTLTIQRTQQEDSAVYLCASSPRTGNYGYTFGSGTRLTVV.